This T cell receptor (beta chain) was profiled in a study of T cells in Graves' hyperthyroidism and ophthalmopathy. Study summary: At the time of initial diagnosis and before any treatment, peripheral blood was collected. General study results and limits: Ophthalmopathy and stable hyperthyroidism were separated by a 13 V-J model. Blood also carried most thyroid clonotypes expanded above 0.001.

Comment on this clonotype: What it binds is unknown.

The TCR beta CDR3 regions underwent amplification using RNA transcripts as the source. HTBI primers were the set used in a first-round RT-PCR of the TCR CDR3. TCRdb re-called the multiplex PCR reads with MiXCR, one entry per CDR3 protein. The repertoire includes a few hundred thousand distinct CDR3 sequences, roughly 20% of them detected once, and about 26% sits in the top ten. From approximately 9.1 ml of fresh peripheral blood, PBMCs were isolated. The junction had 6 bases not matched to a gene; V was cut back by 0 bases and J by 2 bases. This CDR3 has 15 residues. Germline V lookup: CDR1 DFQATT, CDR2 SNEGSKA (reference sequence).

The clonotype originates from a man between 18 and 35 years old with Graves' hyperthyroidism. The chain combines TRBV20-1 with TRBJ2-7, with 8 nucleotides matching TRBD2. Sequenced material: blood. CDR3 protein: CSARESGGAPYEQYF. The CDR3 DNA reads as TGCAGTGCTAGAGAGTCCGGGGGGGCCCCCTACGAGCAGTACTTC.